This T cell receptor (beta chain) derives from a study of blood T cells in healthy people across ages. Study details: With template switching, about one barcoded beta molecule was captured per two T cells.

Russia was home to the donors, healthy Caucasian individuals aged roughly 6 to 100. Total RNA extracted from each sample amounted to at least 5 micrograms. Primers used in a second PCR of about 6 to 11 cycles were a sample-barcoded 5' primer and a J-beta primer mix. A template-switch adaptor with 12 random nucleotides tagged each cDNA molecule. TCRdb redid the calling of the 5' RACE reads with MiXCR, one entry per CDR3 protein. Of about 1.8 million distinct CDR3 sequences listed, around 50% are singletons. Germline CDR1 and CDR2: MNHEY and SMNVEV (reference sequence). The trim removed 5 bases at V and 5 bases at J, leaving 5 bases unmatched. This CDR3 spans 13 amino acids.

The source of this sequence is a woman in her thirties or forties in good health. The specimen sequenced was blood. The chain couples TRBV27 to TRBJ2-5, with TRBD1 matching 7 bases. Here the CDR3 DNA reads TGTGCCAGCAGTACAGGGGTAGGGGAGACCCAGTACTTC. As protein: CASSTGVGETQYF.